Listed here are 9 T cell receptor beta chains from one sample, sequenced in a study of CD4 T cells in lung cancer. Assay used: immunoSEQ multiplex PCR; TCRdb lists only in-frame clones, some missing. The sample has around 45 clones. PBMCs stimulated around 2 weeks with mutant 27-mer peptides plus IL21, IL7, IL15, IL2. Sorting by cytokine capture selected live IFNgamma-secreting T cells after peptide-pulsed B cell restimulation. For roughly 13 to 20 days, sorted cells were expanded at roughly 3 or 9 per well. No antigens are known for them. Sequencing was performed on a CD4+ T cell line or clone grown in culture. These receptors were collected from a human donor with non-small cell lung cancer. Some clones in this sample may be carry-over from other donors' samples.

This clone was recorded once. V usage is TRBV7-9 and J usage is TRBJ1-6; D unclear. The germline V gene encodes CDR1 SEHNR and CDR2 FQNEAQ (reference sequence). The V and J ends lost 5 bases and 2 bases respectively, with 10 bases between them. There are 15 residues in the CDR3. The CDR3 bases are TGTGCCAGCAGCCCGGATGTCCCCTATAATTCACCCCTCCACTTT. Its translation: CASSPDVPYNSPLHF. Together with reference TRBV7-9 and TRBJ1-6, the CDR3 gives the full variable domain: DTGVSQNPRHKITKRGQNVTFRCDPISEHNRLYWYRQTLGQGPEFLTYFQNEAQLEKSRLLSDRFSAERPKGSFSTLEIQRTEQGDSAMYLCASSPDVPYNSPLHFGNGTRLTVT.

This clone was seen a few times. The chain carries TRBV2 and TRBJ1-1; D unclear. The ends were cut back, 5 bases at V and 0 bases at J, with 13 bases in the middle. CDR3 length equals 15 residues. The germline V gene has CDR1 SNHLY and CDR2 FYNNEI. CDR3 residues: CASSSYTAMNTEAFF. The CDR3 nucleotides read TGTGCCAGCAGTTCTTATACTGCAATGAACACTGAAGCTTTCTTT.

The gene calls are TRBV28 and TRBJ1-5; 7 bases line up with TRBD1. The ends lost 6 bases at V and 3 bases at J; junction bases unmatched: 14. The CDR3 covers 17 residues. Per the germline V gene, CDR1 is MDHEN and CDR2 is SYDVKM. CDR3: CASSPNRPQGDNQPQHF. The CDR3 DNA sequence: TGTGCCAGCAGCCCGAACCGACCCCAGGGGGACAATCAGCCCCAGCATTTT. The full variable domain, with the rest looked up from reference TRBV28 and TRBJ1-5, is DVKVTQSSRYLVKRTGEKVFLECVQDMDHENMFWYRQDPGLGLRLIYFSYDVKMKEKGDIPEGYSVSREKKERFSLILESASTNQTSMYLCASSPNRPQGDNQPQHFGDGTRLSIL.

This chain links TRBV6-4 with TRBJ1-1; tentative D call: TRBD1 (5 bases). Trimming left V 6 bases short and J 0 bases short, with 11 bases between. This CDR3 contains 14 residues. Germline CDR1 MRHNA, CDR2 SNTAGT. Here the CDR3 DNA reads TGTGCCAGCAGACTAGACAGCCTGAACACTGAAGCTTTCTTT. This gives the protein CASRLDSLNTEAFF.

The chain links TRBV5-5 to TRBJ2-1; TRBD1 aligns across 9 bases. V lost 2 bases, J lost 8 bases, and 5 bases stayed unmatched. The CDR3 totals 14 residues. Looked up from germline, CDR1 is SGHKS and CDR2 is YYEKEE (reference sequence). The CDR3 is CASSFGQGRDEQFF. CDR3 sequence (DNA): TGTGCCAGCAGCTTCGGACAGGGGAGGGATGAGCAGTTCTTC.

The chain recombines TRBV19 with TRBJ2-3; TRBD1 matches 7 bases. Germline V gene sequence: CDR1 LNHDA, CDR2 SQIVND (reference sequence). The CDR3 has 17 amino acids. V gave up 2 bases and J gave up 3 bases; unmatched junction bases: 11. The chain's CDR3 is CASSIRDSPFKTDTQYF. Here the CDR3 DNA reads TGTGCCAGTAGTATACGGGACAGCCCATTTAAGACAGATACGCAGTATTTT. Looking up the rest from reference TRBV19 and TRBJ2-3 gives the full variable domain: DGGITQSPKYLFRKEGQNVTLSCEQNLNHDAMYWYRQDPGQGLRLIYYSQIVNDFQKGDIAEGYSVSREKKESFPLTVTSAQKNPTAFYLCASSIRDSPFKTDTQYFGPGTRLTVL.

This rearrangement joins TRBV6-5 to TRBJ2-1; the D gene is possibly TRBD2 (6 bases). Germline loops: CDR1 MNHEY, CDR2 SVGAGI. The CDR3 contains 13 residues. The V end lost 0 bases, the J end lost 8 bases, and 8 bases lay between the germline ends. Here the CDR3 reads CASSYSGSDEQFF. In DNA form, the CDR3 reads TGTGCCAGCAGTTACTCCGGGAGCGATGAGCAGTTCTTC.

This clone was detected only once. The CDR3 loop reads CASSDTGGLGNTIYF. CDR3 nucleotide sequence: TGCGCCAGCAGCGATACAGGGGGTCTAGGAAACACCATATATTTT. The gene calls are TRBV5-1 and TRBJ1-3, with TRBD1 matching 8 bases. This CDR3 is built from 15 residues. With V trimmed by 4 bases and J by 4 bases, 7 bases remained unmatched. Germline CDR1 and CDR2: SGHRS and YFSETQ.

This clone has a handful of counts. The CDR3: CASKRQEENEAFF. The CDR3 DNA reads as TGTGCCAGTAAAAGACAGGAGGAGAATGAAGCTTTCTTT. V usage is TRBV10-3 and J usage is TRBJ1-1, with a weak D call TRBD1 (6 bases). CDR3 length: 13 amino acids. Germline CDR1 and CDR2: ENHRY and SYGVKD. V lost 10 bases, J lost 7 bases, and 19 bases lay in between.